The present T cell receptor (beta chain) was sequenced within a study of blood T cell repertoires in COVID-19. Across the study: COVID-19 samples from acute and convalescent phases originated in the United States, Italy and Spain. T cells, B-cell-depleted T cells, or PBMCs provided the cDNA or gDNA that served as material.

Study processing details: From reference gene primer amplification, estimates of nucleated cell counts were derived. Assay: immunoSEQ multiplex PCR; the TCRdb copy retains only in-frame clones and omits some. The DNA gave D and trimming, while V, J and clone size come from that table. Among roughly 290,000 clones, roughly 86% were seen once, and the ten largest hold around 8%. The V and J ends lost 2 bases and 1 base respectively, with 13 bases between them. Germline V gene data show CDR1 as WSHSY and CDR2 as SAAADI. The CDR3 length is 16 residues. Sequences were obtained from peripheral blood. The receptor was isolated from a woman aged 50 to 60 who had recovered from COVID-19. The J gene is TRBJ2-3, the V gene TRBV10-2; D possibly corresponds to TRBD2 (6 bases). This CDR3 is CASSEPGTVGTDTQYF. CDR3 in DNA: TGCGCCAGCAGTGAGCCTGGGACTGTTGGCACAGATACGCAGTATTTT.